This T cell receptor (beta chain) was recorded in a study of T cell responses to AZD1222 COVID-19 vaccine. Study-wide points: The CD4 TCRs associated with vaccination extended across spike and predominated at 160-218 and 743-854. White British ancestry dominated among donors, who included more females, and clonal diversity was possibly underestimated. Vaccination with two AZD1222 doses was followed by a rise in Spike-specific TCR breadth and depth.

Comment on this clone: Its target is not known.

The V segment lost 6 bases and the J segment 5 bases; nucleotides outside the gene matches: 3. The CDR3 sequence is 14 residues long. The germline CDR1 and CDR2 sequences are SNHLY and FYNNEI. The protocol was immunoSEQ multiplex PCR, while the TCRdb copy is restricted to in-frame clones and leaves out a portion. The sample shows around 150,000 clones, approximately 92% of them seen only once. The V call is TRBV2, the J call TRBJ1-5; 11 bases are a match to TRBD1. The specimen comprised peripheral blood, sampled on day 0 of AZD1222 vaccination. The TCR originated in an adult in good health. Written as DNA, the CDR3 is TGTGCCAGCAGCGGACAGGGGGCTGATCAGCCCCAGCATTTT. Translating it yields CASSGQGADQPQHF.